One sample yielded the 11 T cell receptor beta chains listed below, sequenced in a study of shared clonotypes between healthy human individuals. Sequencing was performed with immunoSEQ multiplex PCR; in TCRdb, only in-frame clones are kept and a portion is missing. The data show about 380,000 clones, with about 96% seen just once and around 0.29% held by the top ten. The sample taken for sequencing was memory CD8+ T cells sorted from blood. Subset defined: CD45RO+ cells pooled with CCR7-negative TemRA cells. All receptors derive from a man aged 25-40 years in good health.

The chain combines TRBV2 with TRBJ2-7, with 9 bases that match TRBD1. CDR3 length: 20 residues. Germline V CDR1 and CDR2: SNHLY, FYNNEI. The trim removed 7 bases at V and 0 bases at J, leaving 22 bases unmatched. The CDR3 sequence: CASTRPSKGQGKGSSYEQYF. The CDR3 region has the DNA TGTGCCAGCACCCGACCGAGTAAGGGACAGGGAAAGGGCAGCTCCTACGAGCAGTACTTC.

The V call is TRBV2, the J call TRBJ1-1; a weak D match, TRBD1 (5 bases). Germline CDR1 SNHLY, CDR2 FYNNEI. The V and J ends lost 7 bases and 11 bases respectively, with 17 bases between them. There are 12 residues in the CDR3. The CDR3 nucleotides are TGTGCCAGCAAGGAACCCGGGACCGGGGCTTTCTTT. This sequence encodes CASKEPGTGAFF.

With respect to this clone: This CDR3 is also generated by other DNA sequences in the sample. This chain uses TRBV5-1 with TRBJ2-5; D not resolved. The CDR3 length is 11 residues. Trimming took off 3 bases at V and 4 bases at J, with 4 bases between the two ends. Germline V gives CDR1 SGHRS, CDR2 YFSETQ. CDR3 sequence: CASSSGETQYF. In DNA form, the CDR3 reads TGCGCCAGCAGCTCCGGAGAGACCCAGTACTTC.

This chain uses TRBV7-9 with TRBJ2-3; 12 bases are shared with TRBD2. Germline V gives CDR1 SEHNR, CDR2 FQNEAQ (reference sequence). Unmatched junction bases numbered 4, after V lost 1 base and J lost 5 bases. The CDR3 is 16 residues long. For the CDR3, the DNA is TGTGCCAGCAGCTTAGTGGGGGGACTAGCGGGAGATACGCAGTATTTT. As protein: CASSLVGGLAGDTQYF.

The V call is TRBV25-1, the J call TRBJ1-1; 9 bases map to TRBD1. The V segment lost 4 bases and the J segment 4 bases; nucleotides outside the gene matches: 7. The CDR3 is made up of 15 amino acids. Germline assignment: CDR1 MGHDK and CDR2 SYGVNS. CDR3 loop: CASSAGQGRGTEAFF. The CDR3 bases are TGTGCCAGCAGTGCCGGACAGGGGCGGGGCACTGAAGCTTTCTTT.

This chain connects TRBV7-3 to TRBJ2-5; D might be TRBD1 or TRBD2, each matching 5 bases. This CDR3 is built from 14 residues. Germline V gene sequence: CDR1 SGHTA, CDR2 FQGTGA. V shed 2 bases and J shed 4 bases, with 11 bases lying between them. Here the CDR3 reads CASSLSRDGETQYF. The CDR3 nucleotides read TGTGCCAGCAGCTTATCTCGGGACGGAGAGACCCAGTACTTC.

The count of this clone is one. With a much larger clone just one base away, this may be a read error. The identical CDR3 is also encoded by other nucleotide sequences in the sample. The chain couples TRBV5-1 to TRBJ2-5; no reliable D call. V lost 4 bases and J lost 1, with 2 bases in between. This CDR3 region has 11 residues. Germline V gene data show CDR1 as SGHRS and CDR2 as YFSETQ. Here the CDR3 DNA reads TGCGCCAGCAGCCTCCAAGAGACCCAGTACTTC. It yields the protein CASSLQETQYF.

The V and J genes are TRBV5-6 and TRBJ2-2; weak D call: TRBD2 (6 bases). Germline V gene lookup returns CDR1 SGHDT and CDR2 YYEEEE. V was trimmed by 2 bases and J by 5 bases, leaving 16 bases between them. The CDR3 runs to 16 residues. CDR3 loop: CASSFNRGGRTGELFF. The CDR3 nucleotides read TGTGCCAGCAGCTTCAATAGGGGAGGAAGGACCGGGGAGCTGTTTTTT.

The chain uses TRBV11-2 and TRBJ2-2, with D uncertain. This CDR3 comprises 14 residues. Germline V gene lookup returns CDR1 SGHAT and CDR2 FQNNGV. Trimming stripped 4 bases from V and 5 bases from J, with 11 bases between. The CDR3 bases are TGTGCCAGCAGCTACGGTCAAGCAACCGGGGAGCTGTTTTTT. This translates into CASSYGQATGELFF.

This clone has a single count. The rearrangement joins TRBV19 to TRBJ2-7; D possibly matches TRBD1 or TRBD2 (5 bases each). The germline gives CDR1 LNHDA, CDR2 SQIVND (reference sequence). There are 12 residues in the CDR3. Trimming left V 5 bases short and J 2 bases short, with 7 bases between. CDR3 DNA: TGTGCCAGTAGTTGGGGACCCTACGAGCAGTACTTC. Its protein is CASSWGPYEQYF.

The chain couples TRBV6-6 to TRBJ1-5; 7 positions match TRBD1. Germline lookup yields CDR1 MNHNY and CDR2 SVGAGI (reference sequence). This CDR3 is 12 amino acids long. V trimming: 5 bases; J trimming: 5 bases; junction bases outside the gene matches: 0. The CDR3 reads CASSTGDQPQHF. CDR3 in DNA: TGTGCCAGCAGTACAGGGGATCAGCCCCAGCATTTT.